The TCR beta chain described here comes from a study of T cell repertoires in cytomegalovirus infection. In the study overall: CMV epitopes, recently identified HLA-C-restricted and well-studied HLA-B-restricted, were used. It can be stated that public TCR beta signatures indicated CMV infection as well as a matching HLA type.

Note on this clonotype: What it binds is unknown.

TCRdb analysed the reads with MiXCR anew, one entry per CDR3 protein. The table shows hundreds of thousands of distinct CDR3 sequences, with around 30% occurring only once. This CDR3 has 16 residues. Germline V CDR1 and CDR2: DFQATT, SNEGSKA (reference sequence). Trimming pared 6 bases from V and 2 bases from J, leaving 20 bases between. Broader study findings: HLA-C-restricted CMV-specific TCR beta clonotypes prevailed in the ex vivo response. People with CMV and the relevant HLA were identified by cumulative public TCR beta family frequency.

This chain uses TRBV20-1 with TRBJ2-1; the D gene is possibly TRBD2 (7 bases). Material: cultured PBMCs, obtained from culture after CMV antigen stimulation. This sequence was found in a human donor in good health (CMV status not recorded). Some clones in this sample may be carry-over from other donors' samples. The CDR3 nucleotides read TGCAGTGCCAACGCTGGGGGGGGGGCTCCCTACAATGAGCAGTTCTTC. Its translation is CSANAGGGAPYNEQFF.